This TCR beta chain was found in a study of CD8 T cells in Susac syndrome. The study's findings and limits: The CD4+ T cell repertoires, which came from Susac syndrome patients, showed no sign of clonal expansion.

A quantity of about 0.45 to 1 ug RNA underwent reverse transcription using random hexamers. Using its own MiXCR run on the immunoSEQ multiplex PCR reads, TCRdb lists one record per CDR3 protein. This sample carries 95,000 to 150,000 distinct CDR3 sequences, under 96% of them seen once, and the ten largest clones take 0.11% to 0.15%. There are a few counts of this clonotype. Its antigen is unknown. Per germline, CDR1 SGDLS and CDR2 YYNGEE. The CDR3 runs 14 residues. Trimming removed 0 bases at V and 1 base at J, with 5 bases between. J is TRBJ1-5 and V is TRBV9; D remains unclear. This clonotype was sampled from a human donor with Susac syndrome. The sample was CD4+ T cells from PBMCs. CDR3 DNA sequence: TGTGCCAGCAGCGTAGGGTTAAGCAATCAGCCCCAGCATTTT. This codes for CASSVGLSNQPQHF.